Listed below are T cell receptor beta chains from one sample, sequenced in a study of shared T cell receptors in the human thymus. Assay used: immunoSEQ multiplex PCR; TCRdb lists only in-frame clones, some missing. This table holds approximately 580,000 clones, about 80% found once. The data also belong to a second study, concerning human thymus T cells.

Sequencing was done on a sample of thymocytes. These receptors came from a boy in the first two years of life with a congenital heart defect. The CDR3 runs from the conserved cysteine through the conserved F or W. D genes are given only for firm matches. Clone size is shown for a subset of rows, as once, few, many or a class of expanded clone.

v_call,clone_size,d_call,j_call,cdr3_nt,cdr3_aa
TRBV6-5,-,-,TRBJ2-7,TGTGCCAGCAGTTACGCTACAGGGAAGGGCTACGAGCAGTACTTC,CASSYATGKGYEQYF
TRBV13,-,-,TRBJ2-5,TGTGCCAGCAGCTTGACTGGCCACCGAAGGACCCAGTACTTC,CASSLTGHRRTQYF
TRBV4-3,-,-,TRBJ2-1,TGCGCCAGCAGCCAGGCCTCCAGGGGGCGGGGGTACAATGAGCAGTTCTTC,CASSQASRGRGYNEQFF
TRBV7-8,-,-,TRBJ2-7,TGTGCCAGCAGCTTACCAGGATCGATCAGTGAGCAGTACTTC,CASSLPGSISEQYF
TRBV18,-,TRBD1,TRBJ2-5,TGTGCCAGCTCAACGACAGGGACGGAGACCCAGTACTTC,CASSTTGTETQYF
TRBV30,-,TRBD2,TRBJ2-3,TGTGCCTTTACCGGGACTAGTACCTATACGCAGTATTTT,CAFTGTSTYTQYF
TRBV15,-,TRBD2,TRBJ2-1,TGTGCCACCAGCGCTCGGACTAGCGGGAGGGCCATTGGTGAGCAGTTCTTC,CATSARTSGRAIGEQFF
TRBV14,-,TRBD2,TRBJ2-7,TGTGCCAGCAGCCAGAGCGTCCTAGCGGGAGGGCCCCCCTACGAGCAGTACTTC,CASSQSVLAGGPPYEQYF
TRBV27,-,TRBD1,TRBJ2-7,TGTGCCAGCAGTCCGCGGGACAGGGGGTACGAGCAGTACTTC,CASSPRDRGYEQYF
TRBV7-9,few,TRBD2,TRBJ2-1,TGTGCCAGCAGCCACCCGACTAGCGGGAGAGTGAATGAGCAGTTCTTC,CASSHPTSGRVNEQFF
TRBV6-1,once,TRBD1,TRBJ2-5,TGTGCCAGCAGTCAAACGACAGGGGTAAGAGGGGCCCAGTACTTC,CASSQTTGVRGAQYF
TRBV10-1,-,-,TRBJ2-7,TGCGCCAGCAGCCCAGGGGCTCACTACGAGCAGTACTTC,CASSPGAHYEQYF
TRBV14,-,-,TRBJ1-2,TGTGCCAGCAGCCTCATCAGCGACTATGGCTACACCTTC,CASSLISDYGYTF